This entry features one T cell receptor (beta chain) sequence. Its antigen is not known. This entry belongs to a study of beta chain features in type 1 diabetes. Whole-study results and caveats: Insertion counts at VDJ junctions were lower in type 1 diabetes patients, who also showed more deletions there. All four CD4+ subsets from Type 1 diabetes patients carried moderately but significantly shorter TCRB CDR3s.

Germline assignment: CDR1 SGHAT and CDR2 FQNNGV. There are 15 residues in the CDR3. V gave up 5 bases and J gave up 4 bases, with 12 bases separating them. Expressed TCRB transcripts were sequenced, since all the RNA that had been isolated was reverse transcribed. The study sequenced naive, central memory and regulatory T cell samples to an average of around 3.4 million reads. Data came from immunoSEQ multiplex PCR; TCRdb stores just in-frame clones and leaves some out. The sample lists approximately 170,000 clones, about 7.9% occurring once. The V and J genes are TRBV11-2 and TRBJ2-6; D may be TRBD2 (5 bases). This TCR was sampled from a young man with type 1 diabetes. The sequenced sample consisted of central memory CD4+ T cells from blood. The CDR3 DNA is TGTGCCAGCAGCCCTAGCTTTTCCGGGGCCAACGTCCTGACTTTC. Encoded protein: CASSPSFSGANVLTF.